What follows are 26 T cell receptor beta chains derived from one specimen sequenced in a study of shared clonotypes between healthy human individuals. Sequenced by immunoSEQ multiplex PCR; TCRdb stores in-frame clones only, minus some. The sample records millions of clones, just over 90% being singletons. Sequencing used naive CD4+ T cells from PBMCs. As to subset: CD45RA+ positively selected. Receptors were obtained from a man between 18 and 29 years old in good health. Some clones in this sample may be carry-over from other donors' samples.

This chain connects TRBV29-1 to TRBJ2-1; 8 bases agree with TRBD2. The CDR3 runs to 16 residues. Losses at the gene ends were 5 bases for V and 6 bases for J; bases not matched to a gene: 15. Germline CDR1 is SQVTM and CDR2 is ANQGSEA. DNA for the CDR3: TGCAGCGTTTGGAAGCCGGGACTAGGCTCGGGCAATGAGCAGTTCTTC. Translated, it gives CSVWKPGLGSGNEQFF.

The chain links TRBV7-3 to TRBJ2-1, with D perhaps given as TRBD1 or TRBD2 (5 bases each). Germline CDR1 SGHTA, CDR2 FQGTGA. The CDR3 covers 16 residues. Trimming cost V 5 bases and J 0 bases, with 14 bases left between them. This CDR3 reads CASSRVWGSSYNEQFF. The DNA of the CDR3 is TGTGCCAGCAGCCGAGTTTGGGGGAGCTCCTACAATGAGCAGTTCTTC.

This chain connects TRBV11-2 to TRBJ2-7; D is undetermined. Germline V gene lookup returns CDR1 SGHAT and CDR2 FQNNGV. The CDR3 is 14 amino acids. Trimming took 5 bases from V and 1 from J, leaving 12 bases between them. The CDR3 coding sequence is TGTGCCAGCAGCCTCGGACGATTTTCCTACGAGCAGTACTTC. Amino acids: CASSLGRFSYEQYF.

The rearrangement joins TRBV28 to TRBJ1-5; a weak D match, TRBD1 (5 bases). CDR1 is MDHEN and CDR2 is SYDVKM in the germline V gene. This CDR3 comprises 15 residues. Trimming removed 4 bases at V and 0 bases at J, with 10 bases between. CDR3 in amino acids: CASSSPGHSNQPQHF. In DNA, the CDR3 is TGTGCCAGCAGTTCTCCAGGGCATAGCAATCAGCCCCAGCATTTT.

The gene calls are TRBV21-1 and TRBJ2-3; TRBD2, the table's D call, was not compared with the DNA. TRBV21-1 is labeled a pseudogene. CDR3 size: 17 residues. This chain's CDR3 is CASSMRTSGGFTDTQYF. Written as DNA, the CDR3 is TGTGCCAGCAGCATGCGGACTAGCGGGGGATTCACAGATACGCAGTATTTT.

V and J are TRBV10-1 and TRBJ2-3; 11 nucleotides line up with TRBD2. The CDR3 runs 16 residues. The ends lost 4 bases at V and 3 bases at J; junction bases unmatched: 6. Germline lookup yields CDR1 WNHNN and CDR2 SYGVQD (reference sequence). The CDR3 region is CASSARLAGGTDTQYF. DNA for the CDR3: TGCGCCAGCAGTGCCCGCCTAGCGGGAGGAACAGATACGCAGTATTTT.

Comment on this clone: In the same sample, other DNA sequences code for this CDR3. The CDR3 DNA reads TGTGCCAGCAGCTTAGTACGTGAGACCCAGTACTTC. This codes for CASSLVRETQYF. The J gene is TRBJ2-5, the V gene TRBV7-9; D is uncertain. CDR3 length: 12 amino acids. Germline CDR1 reads SEHNR; CDR2 reads FQNEAQ (reference sequence). V gave up 1 base and J gave up 5 bases, with 5 bases separating them.

The chain combines TRBV25-1 with TRBJ1-2; 11 positions agree with TRBD1. V shed 4 bases and J 6 bases; nucleotides not matched to a gene: 7. CDR1 is MGHDK and CDR2 is SYGVNS in the germline V gene. The CDR3 totals 15 residues. The CDR3 spells CASSGTGGVMNGYTF. The CDR3 DNA follows: TGTGCCAGCAGTGGGACAGGGGGCGTCATGAATGGCTACACCTTC.

This clone was seen a handful of times. This rearrangement joins TRBV10-3 to TRBJ1-1; maybe TRBD1 (5 bases). Trimming took off 7 bases at V and 1 base at J, with 13 bases between the two ends. CDR1 ENHRY and CDR2 SYGVKD come from the germline V gene. The CDR3 covers 14 residues. Here the CDR3 reads CAITPGRGNTEAFF. CDR3 coding DNA: TGTGCCATCACCCCGGGACGGGGGAACACTGAAGCTTTCTTT.

V is TRBV28 and J is TRBJ2-1, with 7 bases lining up with TRBD1. This CDR3 contains 17 residues. With 6 bases clipped from V and 2 bases from J, the junction kept 13 bases outside the gene matches. Germline CDR1 is MDHEN and CDR2 is SYDVKM. CDR3 DNA sequence: TGTGCCAGCAGCCGGACCCGGACAGGCAACCCCTACAATGAGCAGTTCTTC. Protein product: CASSRTRTGNPYNEQFF.

The CDR3 protein is CASTSTRPGQSSYEQYF. DNA for the CDR3: TGTGCCAGCACCTCAACTCGCCCTGGACAGAGCTCCTACGAGCAGTACTTC. The J gene is TRBJ2-7, the V gene TRBV6-4; maybe TRBD1 (6 bases). There are 17 residues in the CDR3. The germline V and J ends were trimmed by 7 bases and 0 bases, with 22 bases remaining between them. Germline CDR1 and CDR2: MRHNA and SNTAGT.

The chain is built from TRBV6-5 and TRBJ2-7; TRBD2 is a possible D gene (5 bases). Germline-derived CDR1 and CDR2 are MNHEY and SVGAGI. V was shortened by 6 bases and J by 2 bases, with 11 bases between the two germline ends. The CDR3 consists of 13 residues. The CDR3 nucleotides read TGTGCCAGCAGACTACCGGGAACCTACGAGCAGTACTTC. Its protein is CASRLPGTYEQYF.

This clone was picked up one time. The V and J genes are TRBV28 and TRBJ2-1, with a tentative D call TRBD2 (6 bases). The CDR3 totals 13 residues. V lost 4 bases, J lost 7 bases, and 11 bases lay in between. Germline lookup yields CDR1 MDHEN and CDR2 SYDVKM. Here the CDR3 reads CASSSGAPNEQFF. The CDR3 nucleotides read TGTGCCAGCAGTTCGGGAGCCCCGAATGAGCAGTTCTTC. Full variable domain (outside the CDR3, taken from reference TRBV28 and TRBJ2-1): DVKVTQSSRYLVKRTGEKVFLECVQDMDHENMFWYRQDPGLGLRLIYFSYDVKMKEKGDIPEGYSVSREKKERFSLILESASTNQTSMYLCASSSGAPNEQFFGPGTRLTVL.

The chain has TRBV4-1 and TRBJ2-7; TRBD2 matches 9 bases. The CDR3 extends over 16 amino acids. J gave up 2 bases and V 1 base, and 6 bases lay outside the gene matches. Per germline, CDR1 MGHRA and CDR2 YSYEKL. The CDR3 protein is CASSQARGGVAYEQYF. DNA for the CDR3: TGCGCCAGCAGCCAAGCCCGCGGGGGGGTTGCCTACGAGCAGTACTTC.

The rearrangement joins TRBV5-6 to TRBJ2-7; D gene uncertain. This CDR3 has 12 amino acids. Germline V gene lookup returns CDR1 SGHDT and CDR2 YYEEEE. V was clipped by 7 bases and J by 0 bases, with 8 bases between them. CDR3 nucleotides: TGTGCCAGCCAAGGCGGCTCCTACGAGCAGTACTTC. Translating gives CASQGGSYEQYF. Together with reference TRBV5-6 and TRBJ2-7, the CDR3 gives the full variable domain: DAGVTQSPTHLIKTRGQQVTLRCSPKSGHDTVSWYQQALGQGPQFIFQYYEEEERQRGNFPDRFSGHQFPNYSSELNVNALLLGDSALYLCASQGGSYEQYFGPGTRLTVT.

Remarks on this clone: Other DNA variants within this sample encode the same CDR3. The chain employs TRBV7-2 and TRBJ2-7; the D gene is possibly TRBD1 (5 bases). The V gene's germline CDR1 is SGHTA and CDR2 FQGNSA. The V gene lost 1 base and the J gene lost 4 bases, with 11 bases spanning the gap. This CDR3 has 14 amino acids. CDR3 sequence reads: CASSLVGQGYEQYF. CDR3 DNA: TGTGCCAGCAGCTTAGTCGGGCAGGGTTACGAGCAGTACTTC.

This rearrangement joins TRBV2 to TRBJ2-1; 8 bases are shared with TRBD2. With 6 bases clipped from V and 5 bases from J, the junction kept 0 bases outside the gene matches. CDR3 length: 12 amino acids. Germline V CDR1 and CDR2: SNHLY, FYNNEI. Written as DNA, the CDR3 is TGTGCCAGCAGCGGGAGGGACAATGAGCAGTTCTTC. It specifies CASSGRDNEQFF. The entire variable domain, with the rest obtained from reference TRBV2 and TRBJ2-1, is as follows: EPEVTQTPSHQVTQMGQEVILRCVPISNHLYFYWYRQILGQKVEFLVSFYNNEISEKSEIFDDQFSVERPDGSNFTLKIRSTKLEDSAMYFCASSGRDNEQFFGPGTRLTVL.

The chain has TRBV6-1 and TRBJ1-3, with TRBD1 matching 7 bases. J gave up 4 bases and V 4 bases, and 10 bases lay outside the gene matches. Looked up from germline, CDR1 is MNHNS and CDR2 is SASEGT. There are 16 residues in the CDR3. The CDR3 spells CASSAISGDSGNTIYF. The DNA for the CDR3 is TGTGCCAGCAGTGCCATCTCCGGGGACAGCGGAAACACCATATATTTT.

V and J are TRBV30 and TRBJ2-4; the D gene could be TRBD1 or TRBD2 (5 bases each). CDR1 and CDR2 from the germline V gene are GTSNPN and SVGIG (reference sequence). Trimming cost V 2 bases and J 5 bases, with 10 bases left between them. The CDR3 is 13 amino acids. The CDR3 nucleotides read TGTGCCTGGAGTTGGGGCGGGCAAAACATTCAGTACTTC. This encodes CAWSWGGQNIQYF.

The genes are TRBV4-1 and TRBJ2-7, with D tentatively TRBD2 (5 bases). This CDR3 comprises 15 residues. Germline values: CDR1 MGHRA, CDR2 YSYEKL. Trimming cost V 3 bases and J 1 base, with 13 bases left between them. The CDR3 DNA is TGCGCCAGCAGCCACAGTCCATCGGGGTCCTACGAGCAGTACTTC. Translating gives CASSHSPSGSYEQYF.

J is TRBJ2-1 and V is TRBV7-9; a possible D gene is TRBD1 (6 bases). Germline CDR1 reads SEHNR; CDR2 reads FQNEAQ (reference sequence). V lost 1 base to trimming and J lost 1 base, with 14 bases between them. The CDR3 contains 17 residues. The CDR3 protein is CASSLGQGLGSYNEQFF. The CDR3 coding sequence is TGTGCCAGCAGCTTAGGGCAGGGGTTGGGGTCCTACAATGAGCAGTTCTTC.

In nucleotides, the CDR3 is TGCGCCAGCAGCCCCACAGGGGGCGGAACCCTTTGGGGTGAAAAACTGTTTTTT. Protein sequence: CASSPTGGGTLWGEKLFF. This chain joins TRBV5-1 and TRBJ1-4; 9 bases agree with TRBD1. In germline, CDR1 is SGHRS, CDR2 YFSETQ. The CDR3 covers 18 residues. V lost 4 bases and J lost 7; bases outside the gene matches: 17.

V is TRBV5-1 and J is TRBJ1-3, with 8 bases identical to TRBD1. With V trimmed by 4 bases and J by 3 bases, 9 bases remained unmatched. The CDR3 totals 16 residues. CDR1 is SGHRS, CDR2 YFSETQ, per germline. The CDR3 DNA reads as TGCGCCAGCAGCCAACAAACAGGGGGTGGTGGAAACACCATATATTTT. Translating gives CASSQQTGGGGNTIYF.

The rearrangement uses TRBV5-1 and TRBJ2-6; no definite D call. Germline V gives CDR1 SGHRS, CDR2 YFSETQ. The CDR3 runs 15 residues. V was shortened by 2 bases and J by 4 bases, with 10 bases between the two germline ends. The CDR3: CASSLLARGANVLTF. For the CDR3, the DNA is TGCGCCAGCAGCTTACTGGCCCGAGGGGCCAACGTCCTGACTTTC.

This clone was observed a handful of times. J is TRBJ1-1 and V is TRBV7-9, with no clear D. With 6 bases removed from V and 1 base from J, the gap between germline ends came to 15 bases. Germline V CDR1 and CDR2: SEHNR, FQNEAQ (reference sequence). The CDR3 covers 15 residues. The CDR3 spells CASSPSPSKNTEAFF. The CDR3 DNA is TGTGCCAGCAGTCCGAGCCCATCGAAGAACACTGAAGCTTTCTTT. The complete variable domain, with remaining parts taken from reference TRBV7-9 and TRBJ1-1, reads DTGVSQNPRHKITKRGQNVTFRCDPISEHNRLYWYRQTLGQGPEFLTYFQNEAQLEKSRLLSDRFSAERPKGSFSTLEIQRTEQGDSAMYLCASSPSPSKNTEAFFGQGTRLTVV.

To note about this clone: Other DNA sequences of this sample code for an identical CDR3. The chain uses TRBV18 and TRBJ2-5; D may be TRBD1 or TRBD2 (5 bases each). Trimming removed 0 bases at V and 1 base at J, with 9 bases between. Germline CDR1 is KGHSH and CDR2 is LQKENI. This CDR3 region has 15 residues. The CDR3 loop reads CASSPPGRGQETQYF. The CDR3 nucleotides read TGTGCCAGCTCACCACCGGGACGAGGCCAAGAGACCCAGTACTTC.